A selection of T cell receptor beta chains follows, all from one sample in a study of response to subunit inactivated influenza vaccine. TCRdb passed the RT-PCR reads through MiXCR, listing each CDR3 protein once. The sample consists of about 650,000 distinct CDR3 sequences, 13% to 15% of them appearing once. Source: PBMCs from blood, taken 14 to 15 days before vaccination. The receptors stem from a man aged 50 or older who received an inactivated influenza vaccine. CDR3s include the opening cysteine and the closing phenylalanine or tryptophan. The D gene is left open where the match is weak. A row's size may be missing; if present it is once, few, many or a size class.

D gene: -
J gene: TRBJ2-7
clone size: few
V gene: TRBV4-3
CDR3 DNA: TGCGCCAGCAGCCAAGACGGACCAGGGCAGTACGAGCAGTACTTC
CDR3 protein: CASSQDGPGQYEQYF

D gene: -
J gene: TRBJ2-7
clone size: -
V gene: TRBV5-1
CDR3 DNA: TGCGCCAGCAGGACGGAGGTAGCAGACGAGCAGTACTTC
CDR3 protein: CASRTEVADEQYF

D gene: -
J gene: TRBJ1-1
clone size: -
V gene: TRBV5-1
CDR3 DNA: TGCGCCAGCAGCCCGGAGGGGGGACGGAACACTGAAGCTTTCTTT
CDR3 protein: CASSPEGGRNTEAFF

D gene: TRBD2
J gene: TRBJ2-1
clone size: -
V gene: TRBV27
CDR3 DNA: TGTGCCAGCAGCCCTTACAGACTAGCGGGAGTCACCAAAAGACACAATGAGCAGTTCTTC
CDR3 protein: CASSPYRLAGVTKRHNEQFF

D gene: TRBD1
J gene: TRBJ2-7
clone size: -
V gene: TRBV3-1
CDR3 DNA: TGTGCCAGCAGCTCTTCCGGGACAGGGGGCCACGAGCAGTACTTC
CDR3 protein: CASSSSGTGGHEQYF

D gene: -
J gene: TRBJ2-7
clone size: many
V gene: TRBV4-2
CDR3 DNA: TGTGCCAGCAGCCAAGATTGGGCATTCGGGTCCTACGAGCAGTACTTC
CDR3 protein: CASSQDWAFGSYEQYF

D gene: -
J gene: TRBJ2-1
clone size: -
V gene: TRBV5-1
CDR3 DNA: TGCGCCAGCAGCTTGGTACAGGGAGGCCACAATGAGCAGTTCTTC
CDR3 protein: CASSLVQGGHNEQFF

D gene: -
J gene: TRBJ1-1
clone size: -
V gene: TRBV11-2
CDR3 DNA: TGTGCCAGCAGCTTAGTCTGGAGGGGCACTGAAGCTTTCTTT
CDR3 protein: CASSLVWRGTEAFF

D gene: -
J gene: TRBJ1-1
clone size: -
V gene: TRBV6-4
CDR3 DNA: TGTGCCAGCAGTGGACTTGAAGCTTTCTTT
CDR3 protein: CASSGLEAFF

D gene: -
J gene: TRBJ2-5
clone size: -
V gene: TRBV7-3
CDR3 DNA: TGTGCCAGCAGCTTAAGGCCCCGCGGCCGAGGGGAGACCCAGTACTTC
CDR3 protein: CASSLRPRGRGETQYF

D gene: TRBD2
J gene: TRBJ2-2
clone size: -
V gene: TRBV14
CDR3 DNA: TGTGCCAGCAGCCAAATAGCGGGAGGTCGCACCGGGGAGCTGTTTTTT
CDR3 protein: CASSQIAGGRTGELFF

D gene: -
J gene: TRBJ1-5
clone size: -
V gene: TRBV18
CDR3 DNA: TGTGCCAGCTCACGGACAGAGAATCAGCCCCAGCATTTT
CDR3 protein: CASSRTENQPQHF

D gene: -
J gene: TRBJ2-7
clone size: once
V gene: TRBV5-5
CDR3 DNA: TGTGCCAGCAGCTTGGCCTCTGGCCAGGGACTCTACGAGCAGTACTTC
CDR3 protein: CASSLASGQGLYEQYF

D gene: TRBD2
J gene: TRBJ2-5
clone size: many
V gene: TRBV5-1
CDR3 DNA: TGCGCCAGCAGCTTGGGTAGCGGGTTCCAAGAGACCCAGTACTTC
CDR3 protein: CASSLGSGFQETQYF

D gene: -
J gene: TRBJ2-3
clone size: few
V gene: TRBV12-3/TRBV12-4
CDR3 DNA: TGTGCCAGCAGTAGGGGACGGACCACAGATACGCAGTATTTT
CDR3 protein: CASSRGRTTDTQYF

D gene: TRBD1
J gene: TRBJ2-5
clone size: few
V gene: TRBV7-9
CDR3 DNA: TGTGCCAGCAGCTACGGACAGGGGGCTAAAGAGACCCAGTACTTC
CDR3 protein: CASSYGQGAKETQYF

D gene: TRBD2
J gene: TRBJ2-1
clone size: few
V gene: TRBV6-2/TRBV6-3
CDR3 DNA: TGTGCCAGCAGTGGGACTACCCGATCCAATGAGCAGTTCTTC
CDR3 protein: CASSGTTRSNEQFF

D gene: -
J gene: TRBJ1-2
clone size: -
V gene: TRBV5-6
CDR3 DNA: TGTGCCAGCAGCTGGTACCACATACAGTTAAACTATGGCTACACCTTC
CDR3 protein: CASSWYHIQLNYGYTF

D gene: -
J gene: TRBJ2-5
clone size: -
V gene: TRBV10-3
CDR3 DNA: TGTGCCACCCTAGCGGACAGCTACGAGACCCAGTACTTC
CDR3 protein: CATLADSYETQYF

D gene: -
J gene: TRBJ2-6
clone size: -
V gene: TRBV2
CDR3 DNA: TGTGCCAGCAGCTCTAGCCCCTCTGGGGCCAACGTCCTGACTTTC
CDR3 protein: CASSSSPSGANVLTF

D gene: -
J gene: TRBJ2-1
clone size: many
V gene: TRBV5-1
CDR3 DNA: TGCGCCAGCAGCTCTGAAGGGGGTGAGCAGTTCTTC
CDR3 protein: CASSSEGGEQFF

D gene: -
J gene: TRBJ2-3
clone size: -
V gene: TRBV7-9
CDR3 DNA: TGTGCCAGCAGCCCCCCATGGTTTAATACGCAGTATTTT
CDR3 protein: CASSPPWFNTQYF

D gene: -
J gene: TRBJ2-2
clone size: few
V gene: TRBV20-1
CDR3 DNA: TGCAGTGCTAGAGACCCATTTGAAGGGTACACCGGGGAGCTGTTTTTT
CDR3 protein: CSARDPFEGYTGELFF